Below are 24 T cell receptor beta chains sequenced from a single sample in a study of Graves' ophthalmopathy and Graves' hyperthyroidism. Scientists amplified the TCR beta CDR3 regions from RNA transcripts. The library came from an HTBI-primed first-round RT-PCR and a second-round multiplex PCR. TCRdb passed the multiplex PCR reads through MiXCR, listing each CDR3 protein once. The data show just over 400,000 distinct CDR3 sequences, roughly 20% seen once. Specimen: peripheral blood. The origin of the receptors is a young woman with stable Graves' hyperthyroidism.

The rearrangement joins TRBV12-5 to TRBJ1-1, with a tentative D call TRBD1 (6 bases). Trimming shortened V by 5 bases and J by 1 base, and 11 bases separated the two germline ends. Looked up from germline, CDR1 is LGHNT and CDR2 is FRNRAP. The CDR3 covers 14 residues. CDR3 in DNA: TGTGCTAGTGGTCTCGGACAGCGGAACACTGAAGCTTTCTTT. It encodes CASGLGQRNTEAFF.

The CDR3 nucleotides read TGCAGCGCCACCCCGGACAGGGAGAACACCGGGGAGCTGTTTTTT. Translating gives CSATPDRENTGELFF. The chain recombines TRBV29-1 with TRBJ2-2; TRBD1 agrees at 8 bases. Trimming at V came to 7 bases and at J to 1 base, leaving 8 bases not matched to a gene. Germline CDR1 and CDR2: SQVTM and ANQGSEA. The CDR3 sequence is 15 residues long.

The genes are TRBV28 and TRBJ2-7, with D tentatively TRBD2 (6 bases). The V end lost 6 bases, the J end lost 5 bases, and 17 bases lay between the germline ends. The CDR3 sequence is 14 residues long. Per the germline V gene, CDR1 is MDHEN and CDR2 is SYDVKM. The CDR3 spells CASSPSRTIHEQYF. Written as DNA, the CDR3 is TGTGCCAGCAGCCCGTCCAGGACTATACACGAGCAGTACTTC.

A remark on this clonotype: One end of the junction does not line up with germline, which may come from a read error. The rearrangement links TRBV28 to TRBJ2-7; weak D call: TRBD2 (5 bases). The CDR3 totals 12 residues. Germline V CDR1 and CDR2: MDHEN, SYDVKM. The CDR3 protein is CASSSTVLEVNF. The DNA of the CDR3 is TGTGCCAGCAGTTCGACGGTCCTGGAGGTGAACTTC.

This clonotype rates as medium-sized (0.01 to 0.1%). The V call is TRBV2, the J call TRBJ2-2; 9 nucleotides align to TRBD1. J lost 6 bases, V lost 6 bases, and 5 bases had no gene match. This CDR3 contains 14 residues. CDR1 is SNHLY, CDR2 FYNNEI, per germline. The CDR3 DNA sequence: TGTGCCAGCAGCCAACAGGGGGCTGCCGGGGAGCTGTTTTTT. Translating gives CASSQQGAAGELFF.

This clonotype was detected many times. The junction and the germline gene differ at one end; a read error may be behind it. The chain joins TRBV20-1 to TRBJ2-4; D is possibly TRBD2 (5 bases). The CDR3 sequence is 12 residues long. In germline, CDR1 is DFQATT, CDR2 SNEGSKA (reference sequence). The CDR3 sequence is CSARYTGNIKYF. CDR3 bases: TGCAGTGCTAGGTACACGGGGAACATTAAGTACTTC.

This clonotype was seen ten or more times. The V call is TRBV10-3, the J call TRBJ2-7; the match to TRBD1 covers 8 bases. The CDR3 extends over 14 amino acids. Looked up from germline, CDR1 is ENHRY and CDR2 is SYGVKD. J gave up 1 base and V 5 bases, and 4 bases lay outside the gene matches. CDR3: CAISSGQGSYEQYF. CDR3 sequence (DNA): TGTGCCATCAGTAGTGGACAGGGTTCCTACGAGCAGTACTTC.

This clonotype has at least ten counts. J is TRBJ1-5 and V is TRBV6-5; 9 bases line up with TRBD1. The germline V gene has CDR1 MNHEY and CDR2 SVGAGI. The CDR3 contains 14 residues. V shed 4 bases and J 5 bases; nucleotides not matched to a gene: 3. As DNA, the CDR3 is TGTGCCAGCAGTTCCGGGACAGGGCATCAGCCCCAGCATTTT. It encodes CASSSGTGHQPQHF.

This clonotype has a count of ten or more. V and J are TRBV4-1 and TRBJ2-7; D gene unclear. This CDR3 contains 12 residues. With 2 bases removed from V and 3 bases from J, the gap between germline ends came to 5 bases. CDR1 and CDR2 (germline): MGHRA, YSYEKL. This CDR3 is CASSQNRYEQYF. DNA of the CDR3: TGCGCCAGCAGCCAAAACCGCTACGAGCAGTACTTC.

This clonotype was seen many times. The chain is built from TRBV20-1 and TRBJ2-4; D remains unclear. V lost 6 bases and J 12 bases, leaving 24 bases between the germline ends. CDR3 length equals 14 residues. Germline lookup yields CDR1 DFQATT and CDR2 SNEGSKA (reference sequence). The CDR3 region is CSANPPDVPRDQYF. The CDR3 DNA sequence: TGCAGTGCCAACCCCCCGGACGTGCCCCGCGATCAGTACTTC.

The sample holds many counts of this clonotype. The chain joins TRBV27 to TRBJ1-1; weak D call: TRBD1 (6 bases). Germline V CDR1 and CDR2: MNHEY, SMNVEV (reference sequence). V lost 6 bases to trimming and J lost 1 base, with 18 bases between them. CDR3 length equals 16 residues. CDR3 DNA: TGTGCCAGCAGATCTGTGGCAGGGGATAAGAACACTGAAGCTTTCTTT. Translation gives CASRSVAGDKNTEAFF.

This clonotype has ten or more counts. This sequence joins TRBV29-1 and TRBJ2-2; D is undetermined. Germline CDR1 SQVTM, CDR2 ANQGSEA. Trimming cost V 7 bases and J 4 bases, with 16 bases left between them. The CDR3 has 14 amino acids. The DNA of the CDR3 is TGCAGCGCCGGGTCGGCGAGAGGCACCGGGGAGCTGTTTTTT. Amino acids: CSAGSARGTGELFF.

There are many counts of this clonotype. The V and J genes are TRBV5-1 and TRBJ2-5; 12 nucleotides match TRBD2. This CDR3 comprises 17 residues. CDR1 and CDR2 (germline): SGHRS, YFSETQ. The ends lost 3 bases at V and 5 bases at J; junction bases unmatched: 11. This chain's CDR3 is CASSSRTSGTLMETQYF. The CDR3 DNA follows: TGCGCCAGCAGCTCCCGGACTAGCGGGACATTGATGGAGACCCAGTACTTC.

This clonotype was seen repeatedly, ten times or more. This chain links TRBV2 with TRBJ2-2; unclear D gene. V dropped 4 bases and J dropped 4 bases, with 7 bases sitting between them. This CDR3 is built from 13 residues. Germline-derived CDR1 and CDR2 are SNHLY and FYNNEI. The CDR3: CASSVKSTGELFF. In DNA form, the CDR3 reads TGTGCCAGCAGTGTTAAGTCCACCGGGGAGCTGTTTTTT. Looking up the rest from reference TRBV2 and TRBJ2-2 gives the full variable domain: EPEVTQTPSHQVTQMGQEVILRCVPISNHLYFYWYRQILGQKVEFLVSFYNNEISEKSEIFDDQFSVERPDGSNFTLKIRSTKLEDSAMYFCASSVKSTGELFFGEGSRLTVL.

This clonotype was seen repeatedly, ten times or more. This chain joins TRBV20-1 and TRBJ1-2; the match to TRBD1 covers 12 bases. Germline CDR1 DFQATT, CDR2 SNEGSKA (reference sequence). This CDR3 has 17 residues. Unmatched junction bases numbered 11, after V lost 0 bases and J lost 6 bases. In DNA form, the CDR3 reads TGCAGTGCTAGAGACTCGGGACAGGGGGCCGTCGGTGATGGCTACACCTTC. It encodes CSARDSGQGAVGDGYTF.

This clonotype was picked up many times. The chain combines TRBV6-5 with TRBJ1-5, with 7 positions matching TRBD1. CDR3 length: 14 amino acids. Per germline, CDR1 MNHEY and CDR2 SVGAGI. V dropped 6 bases and J dropped 4; count of bases not matched to a gene: 6. This chain's CDR3 is CASSPGQTNQPQHF. DNA for the CDR3: TGTGCCAGCAGCCCGGGACAGACTAATCAGCCCCAGCATTTT.

Ten or more counts support this clonotype. The chain uses TRBV24-1 and TRBJ2-2; 9 bases fit TRBD1. Germline trimming cut 1 base from V and 6 bases from J; bases unmatched to any gene: 8. CDR1 and CDR2 (germline): KGHDR, SFDVKD. This CDR3 contains 17 residues. CDR3 sequence (DNA): TGTGCCACCAGTGATTTTACGGGGACAGGGTCCTCCGGGGAGCTGTTTTTT. It specifies CATSDFTGTGSSGELFF.

This clonotype was seen many times. The chain couples TRBV7-9 to TRBJ2-7; 7 bases align to TRBD2. Germline values: CDR1 SEHNR, CDR2 FQNEAQ (reference sequence). The J segment lost 4 bases and the V segment lost 1 base, leaving 7 bases of the junction unmatched. The CDR3 length is 15 residues. In nucleotides, the CDR3 is TGTGCCAGCAGCTTAGTAGGACTAGGATATTACGAGCAGTACTTC. Translating gives CASSLVGLGYYEQYF.

In its sample, this clonotype was seen many times. The J gene is TRBJ2-2, the V gene TRBV12-3 or TRBV12-4, with D perhaps matching TRBD1 or TRBD2 (6 bases each). Trimming cost V 7 bases and J 2 bases, with 14 bases left between them. The CDR3 extends over 15 amino acids. In nucleotides, the CDR3 is TGTGCCAGCAAACAGGGACTGGTTAACACCGGGGAGCTGTTTTTT. Translated, it gives CASKQGLVNTGELFF.

This clonotype was detected ten times or more. The V gene is TRBV2, the J gene TRBJ1-2; D is uncertain. Trimming removed 3 bases at V and 4 bases at J, with 9 bases between. Germline lookup yields CDR1 SNHLY and CDR2 FYNNEI. This CDR3 is 13 amino acids long. CDR3 coding DNA: TGTGCCAGCAGTGATGAGGATACCTATGGCTACACCTTC. The encoded protein is CASSDEDTYGYTF. The full variable domain, in which reference TRBV2 and TRBJ1-2 provide the parts outside the CDR3, is EPEVTQTPSHQVTQMGQEVILRCVPISNHLYFYWYRQILGQKVEFLVSFYNNEISEKSEIFDDQFSVERPDGSNFTLKIRSTKLEDSAMYFCASSDEDTYGYTFGSGTRLTVV.

This clonotype was detected many times. This sequence joins TRBV9 and TRBJ2-5; D possibly uses TRBD1 or TRBD2 (6 bases each). V lost 0 bases, J lost 3 bases, and 12 bases lay in between. The germline V gene encodes CDR1 SGDLS and CDR2 YYNGEE. The CDR3 totals 15 residues. CDR3 sequence (DNA): TGTGCCAGCAGCGTAGCAGGGGCGGGAAAAGAGACCCAGTACTTC. Encoded protein: CASSVAGAGKETQYF.

This clonotype was seen many times. The chain combines TRBV30 with TRBJ2-7; 7 nucleotides agree with TRBD2. This CDR3 is built from 13 residues. Germline V CDR1 and CDR2: GTSNPN, SVGIG (reference sequence). The V and J ends lost 3 bases and 7 bases, in that order; junction bases with no gene match: 9. Here the CDR3 reads CAWRGGTPGEQYF. CDR3 DNA sequence: TGTGCCTGGAGGGGGGGGACTCCAGGTGAGCAGTACTTC.

This clonotype has at least ten counts. This rearrangement joins TRBV7-8 to TRBJ2-7; TRBD2 might be the D (5 bases). This CDR3 has 16 residues. Germline V lookup: CDR1 SGHVS, CDR2 FQNEAQ. Trimming removed 0 bases from V and 2 bases from J, with 14 bases in between. The CDR3 bases are TGTGCCAGCAGCTTAGCGCTCTCCGGGGAGACCTACGAGCAGTACTTC. Its protein is CASSLALSGETYEQYF.

Ten or more counts support this clonotype. J is TRBJ2-4 and V is TRBV5-1, with 9 positions matching TRBD1. In germline, CDR1 is SGHRS, CDR2 YFSETQ. V was pared by 4 bases and J by 11 bases, with 7 bases of the junction left unmatched. CDR3 length: 13 residues. The CDR3 here is CASSGGDRAVQYF. CDR3 bases: TGCGCCAGCAGCGGGGGGGACAGGGCAGTTCAGTACTTC.